The TCR beta chain described here comes from a study of chemoradiotherapy in HPV16-positive cancers. Overall study: Two HPV16-positive patients' cells yielded candidate HPV-specific clones and common motifs. Notes on the study in general: For HPV16-positive patients, expanding HPV-responsive T cells associated with longer recurrence-free survival.

Germline CDR1 and CDR2: MNHEY and SMNVEV (reference sequence). CDR3 length equals 13 residues. V shed 5 bases and J shed 6 bases, with 13 bases lying between them. As for this clone: Antigen specificity is unknown.

Assay: immunoSEQ multiplex PCR; the TCRdb copy retains only in-frame clones and omits some. The table has about 20,000 clones, around two thirds seen once. The chain joins TRBV27 to TRBJ1-1; D may be TRBD1 (5 bases). This clonotype originated in a human donor with HPV-associated anogenital cancer. This specimen was collected from a patient who underwent chemoradiotherapy. CDR3 loop: CASSPTLGAEAFF. The DNA of the CDR3 is TGTGCCAGCAGTCCCACCTTGGGGGCTGAAGCTTTCTTT.